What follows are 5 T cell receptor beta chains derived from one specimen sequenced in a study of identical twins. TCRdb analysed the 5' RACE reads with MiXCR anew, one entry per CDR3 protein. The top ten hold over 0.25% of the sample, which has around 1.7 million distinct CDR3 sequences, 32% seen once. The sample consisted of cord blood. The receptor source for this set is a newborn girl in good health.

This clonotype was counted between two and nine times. The CDR3 DNA follows: TGCAGTGCTAGCCTCCTAGCGGGGGGCGCCGAGCAGTACTTC. This codes for CSASLLAGGAEQYF. J is TRBJ2-7 and V is TRBV20-1, with TRBD2 identical over 11 bases. CDR3 length: 14 amino acids. The V segment lost 3 bases and the J segment 6 bases; nucleotides outside the gene matches: 7. The V gene's germline CDR1 is DFQATT and CDR2 SNEGSKA (reference sequence).

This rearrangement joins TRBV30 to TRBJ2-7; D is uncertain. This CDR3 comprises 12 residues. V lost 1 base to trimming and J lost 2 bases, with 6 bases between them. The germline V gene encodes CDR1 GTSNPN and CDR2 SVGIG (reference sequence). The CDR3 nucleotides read TGTGCCTGGAGTGGCAGAGCCTACGAGCAGTACTTC. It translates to CAWSGRAYEQYF.

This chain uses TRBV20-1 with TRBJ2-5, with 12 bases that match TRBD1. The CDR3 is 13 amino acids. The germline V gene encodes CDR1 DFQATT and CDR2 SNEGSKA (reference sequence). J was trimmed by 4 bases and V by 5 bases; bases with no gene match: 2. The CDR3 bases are TGCAGTGCTGTGGGACAGGGGGCAGAGACCCAGTACTTC. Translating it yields CSAVGQGAETQYF.

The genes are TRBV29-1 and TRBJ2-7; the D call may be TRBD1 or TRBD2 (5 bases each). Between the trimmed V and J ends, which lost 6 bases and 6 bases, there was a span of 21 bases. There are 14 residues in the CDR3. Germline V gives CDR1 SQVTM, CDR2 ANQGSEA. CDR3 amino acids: CSVDVGPGRGEQYF. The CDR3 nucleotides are TGCAGCGTCGACGTGGGGCCGGGCCGGGGCGAGCAGTACTTC.

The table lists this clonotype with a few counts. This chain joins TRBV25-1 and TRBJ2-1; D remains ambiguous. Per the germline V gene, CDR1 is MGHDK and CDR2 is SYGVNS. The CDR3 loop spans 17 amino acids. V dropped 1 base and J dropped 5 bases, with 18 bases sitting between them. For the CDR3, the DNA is TGTGCCAGCAGTGAATCCCTCCGCTACCCTCGAGACAATGAGCAGTTCTTC. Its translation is CASSESLRYPRDNEQFF.